The entry that follows covers one T cell receptor beta chain sequence. The target antigen is unknown. The PCR used 60 Vbeta and 13 Jbeta primers. Profiled with immunoSEQ multiplex PCR; TCRdb holds only in-frame clones, not every one. The sample consists of around 53,000 clones, roughly 85% of them appearing once. The data were taken from a study of cytomegalovirus exposure and HLA in healthy donors. Study observations and caveats: As immune exposure information, only CMV serostatus was available.

The germline V gene encodes CDR1 SNHLY and CDR2 FYNNEI. The germline V and J ends were trimmed by 4 bases and 5 bases, with 14 bases remaining between them. The CDR3 runs to 15 residues. The clonotype comes from a man aged 25-45 years in good health and CMV-seronegative. The sample taken for sequencing was PBMCs. The rearrangement links TRBV2 to TRBJ1-4; tentative D call: TRBD1 (6 bases). DNA for the CDR3: TGTGCCAGCAGTGCCCAGACAGGCTCAAATGAAAAACTGTTTTTT. Encoded protein: CASSAQTGSNEKLFF.